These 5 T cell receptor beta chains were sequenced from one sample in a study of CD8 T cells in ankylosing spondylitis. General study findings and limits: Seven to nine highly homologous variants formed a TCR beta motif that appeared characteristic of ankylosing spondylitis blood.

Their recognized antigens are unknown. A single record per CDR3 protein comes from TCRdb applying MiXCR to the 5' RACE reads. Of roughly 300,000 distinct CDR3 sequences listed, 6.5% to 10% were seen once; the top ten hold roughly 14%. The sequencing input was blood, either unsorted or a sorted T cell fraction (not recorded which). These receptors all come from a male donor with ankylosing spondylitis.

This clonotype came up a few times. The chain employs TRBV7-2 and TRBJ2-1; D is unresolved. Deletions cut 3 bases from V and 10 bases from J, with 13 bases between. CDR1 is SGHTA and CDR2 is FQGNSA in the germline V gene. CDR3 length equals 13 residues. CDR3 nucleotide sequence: TGTGCCAGCAGCTTCCAGCTGGATGGGGAGCAGTTCTTC. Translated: CASSFQLDGEQFF.

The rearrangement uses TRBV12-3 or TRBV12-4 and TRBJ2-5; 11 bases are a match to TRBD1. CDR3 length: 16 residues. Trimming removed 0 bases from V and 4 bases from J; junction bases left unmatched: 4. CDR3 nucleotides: TGTGCCAGCAGTTTAGCCCCTGGGACAGGGGGAGAGACCCAGTACTTC. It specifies CASSLAPGTGGETQYF.

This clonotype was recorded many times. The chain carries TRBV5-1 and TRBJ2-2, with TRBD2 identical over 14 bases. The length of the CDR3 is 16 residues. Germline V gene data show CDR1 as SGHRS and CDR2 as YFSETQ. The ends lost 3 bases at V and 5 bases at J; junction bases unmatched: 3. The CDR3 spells CASSSGTSGRTGELFF. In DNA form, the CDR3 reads TGCGCCAGCAGCTCTGGGACTAGCGGGAGAACCGGGGAGCTGTTTTTT.

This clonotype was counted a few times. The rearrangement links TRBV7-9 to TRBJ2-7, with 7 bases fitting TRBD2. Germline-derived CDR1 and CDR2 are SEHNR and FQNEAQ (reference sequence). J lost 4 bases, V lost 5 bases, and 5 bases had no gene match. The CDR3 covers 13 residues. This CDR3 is CASSRLAPYEQYF. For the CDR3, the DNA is TGTGCCAGCAGCCGACTAGCCCCTTACGAGCAGTACTTC. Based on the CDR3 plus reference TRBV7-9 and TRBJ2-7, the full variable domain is DTGVSQNPRHKITKRGQNVTFRCDPISEHNRLYWYRQTLGQGPEFLTYFQNEAQLEKSRLLSDRFSAERPKGSFSTLEIQRTEQGDSAMYLCASSRLAPYEQYFGPGTRLTVT.

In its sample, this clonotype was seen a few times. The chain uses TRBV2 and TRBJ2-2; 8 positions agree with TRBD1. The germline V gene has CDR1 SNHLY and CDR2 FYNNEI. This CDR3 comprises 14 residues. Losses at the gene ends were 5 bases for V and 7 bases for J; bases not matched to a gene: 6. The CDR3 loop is CASSKDRGHGELFF. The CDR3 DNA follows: TGTGCCAGCAGTAAAGACAGGGGCCACGGGGAGCTGTTTTTT.